This entry concerns a single T cell receptor beta chain. These data belong to a study of technical replicates of blood from several donors. Repertoires were generated with immunoSEQ multiplex PCR, while TCRdb's copy carries only in-frame clones and drops some. The profile covers some 80,000 clones, with 95% to 98% appearing a single time and about 0.29% taken by the ten largest. The sequenced sample consisted of T cells isolated from PBMCs. This clonotype originated in a human donor in good health.

CDR3 sequence (DNA): TGTGCCAGCAGTGCCTTTGGCGGGAGTTATAATGAGCAGTTCTTC. Protein sequence: CASSAFGGSYNEQFF. The chain has TRBV6-5 and TRBJ2-1; 7 bases agree with TRBD2. CDR3 length: 15 amino acids. Germline CDR1 MNHEY, CDR2 SVGAGI. Germline trimming cut 5 bases from V and 7 bases from J; bases unmatched to any gene: 11.